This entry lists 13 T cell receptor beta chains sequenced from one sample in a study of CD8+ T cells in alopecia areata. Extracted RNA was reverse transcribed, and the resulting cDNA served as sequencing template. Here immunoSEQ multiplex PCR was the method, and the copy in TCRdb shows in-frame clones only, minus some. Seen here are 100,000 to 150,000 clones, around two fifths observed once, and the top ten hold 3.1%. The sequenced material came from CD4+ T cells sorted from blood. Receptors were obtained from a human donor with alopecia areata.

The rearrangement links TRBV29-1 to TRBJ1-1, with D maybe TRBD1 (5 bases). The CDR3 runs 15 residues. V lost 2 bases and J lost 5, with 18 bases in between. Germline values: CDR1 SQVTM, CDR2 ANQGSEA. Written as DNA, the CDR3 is TGCAGCGTTGAAACTTTGGGGGGTAAAGGAACTGAAGCTTTCTTT. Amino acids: CSVETLGGKGTEAFF.

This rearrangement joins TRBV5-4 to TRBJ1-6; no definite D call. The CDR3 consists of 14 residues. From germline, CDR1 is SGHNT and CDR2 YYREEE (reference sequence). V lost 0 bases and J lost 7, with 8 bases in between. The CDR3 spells CASSLVRENSPLHF. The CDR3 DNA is TGTGCCAGCAGCTTGGTACGGGAGAATTCACCCCTCCACTTT.

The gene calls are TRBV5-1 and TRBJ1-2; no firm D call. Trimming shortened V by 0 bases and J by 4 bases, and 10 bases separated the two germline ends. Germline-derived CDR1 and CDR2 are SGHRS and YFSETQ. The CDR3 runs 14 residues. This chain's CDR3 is CASSLGDIPYGYTF. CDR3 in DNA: TGCGCCAGCAGCTTGGGGGATATCCCCTATGGCTACACCTTC.

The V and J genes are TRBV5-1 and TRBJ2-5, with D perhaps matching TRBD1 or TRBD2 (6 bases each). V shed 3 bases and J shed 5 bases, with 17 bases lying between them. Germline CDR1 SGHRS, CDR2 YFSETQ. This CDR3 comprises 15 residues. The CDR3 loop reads CASSSTPGADETQYF. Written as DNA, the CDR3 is TGCGCCAGCAGCTCCACCCCGGGGGCAGACGAGACCCAGTACTTC.

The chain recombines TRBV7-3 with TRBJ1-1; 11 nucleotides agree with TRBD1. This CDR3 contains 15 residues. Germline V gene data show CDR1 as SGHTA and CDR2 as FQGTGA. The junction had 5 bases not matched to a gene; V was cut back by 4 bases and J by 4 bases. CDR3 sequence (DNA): TGTGCCAGCAGCTCTGGACAGGGGGCGGCCACTGAAGCTTTCTTT. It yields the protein CASSSGQGAATEAFF.

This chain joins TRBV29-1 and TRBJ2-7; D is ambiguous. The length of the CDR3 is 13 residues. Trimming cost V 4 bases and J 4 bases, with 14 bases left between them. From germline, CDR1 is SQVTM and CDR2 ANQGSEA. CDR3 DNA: TGCAGCGTTGTTAAGCAGAATAAGTACGAGCAGTACTTC. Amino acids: CSVVKQNKYEQYF.

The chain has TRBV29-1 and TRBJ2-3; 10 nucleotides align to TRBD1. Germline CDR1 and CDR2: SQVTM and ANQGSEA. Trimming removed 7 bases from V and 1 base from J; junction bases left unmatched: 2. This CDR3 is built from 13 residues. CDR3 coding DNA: TGCAGCGGCGGACAGGGGGGCACAGATACGCAGTATTTT. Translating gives CSGGQGGTDTQYF.

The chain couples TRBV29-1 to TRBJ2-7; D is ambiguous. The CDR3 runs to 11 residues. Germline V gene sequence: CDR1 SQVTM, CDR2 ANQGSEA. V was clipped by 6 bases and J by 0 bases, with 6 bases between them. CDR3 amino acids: CSVSGSYEQYF. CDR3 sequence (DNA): TGCAGCGTATCGGGCTCCTACGAGCAGTACTTC.

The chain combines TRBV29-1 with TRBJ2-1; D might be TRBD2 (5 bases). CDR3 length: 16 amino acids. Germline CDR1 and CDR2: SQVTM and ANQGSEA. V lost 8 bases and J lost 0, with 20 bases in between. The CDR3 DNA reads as TGCAGCTTTGGGGAGTATGGAGGAACCTCCTACAATGAGCAGTTCTTC. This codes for CSFGEYGGTSYNEQFF.

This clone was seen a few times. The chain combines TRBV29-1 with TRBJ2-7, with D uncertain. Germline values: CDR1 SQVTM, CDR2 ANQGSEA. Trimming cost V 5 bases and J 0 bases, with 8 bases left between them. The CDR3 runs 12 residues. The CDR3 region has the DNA TGCAGCGTTCGTGCAGACTCCTACGAGCAGTACTTC. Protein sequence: CSVRADSYEQYF.

The DNA for the CDR3 is TGTGCCAGCAGCTTTCGACAGGGAGGGGAGACCCAGTACTTC. Protein sequence: CASSFRQGGETQYF. The genes are TRBV7-9 and TRBJ2-5; D may correspond to TRBD1 or TRBD2 (7 bases each). Germline V gives CDR1 SEHNR, CDR2 FQNEAQ (reference sequence). Trimming took off 3 bases at V and 5 bases at J, with 13 bases between the two ends. This CDR3 has 14 residues.

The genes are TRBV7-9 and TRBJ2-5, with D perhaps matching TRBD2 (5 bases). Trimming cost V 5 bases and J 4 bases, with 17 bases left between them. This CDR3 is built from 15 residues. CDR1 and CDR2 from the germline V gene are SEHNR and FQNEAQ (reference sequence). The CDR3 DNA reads TGTGCCAGCAGCCAAACGACGGACTCTCGAGAGACCCAGTACTTC. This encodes CASSQTTDSRETQYF.

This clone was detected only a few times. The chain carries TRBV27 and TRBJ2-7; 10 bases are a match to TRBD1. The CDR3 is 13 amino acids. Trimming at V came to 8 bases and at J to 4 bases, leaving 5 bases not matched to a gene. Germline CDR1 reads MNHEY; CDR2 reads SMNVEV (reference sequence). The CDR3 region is CASGDRGVYEQYF. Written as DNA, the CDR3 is TGTGCCAGCGGGGACAGGGGAGTTTACGAGCAGTACTTC.